The sequence of this TCR beta chain was determined in a study of blood T cell repertoires in COVID-19. Turning to the study itself: Samples representing acute and convalescent COVID-19 were sourced from the United States, Italy and Spain. T cells, B-cell-depleted T cells, or PBMCs supplied cDNA or gDNA.

While infection was still active, Seattle patients were enrolled and then followed longitudinally. Per the study methods: Estimates of nucleated cell counts were drawn from the amplification of reference gene primers. Data came from immunoSEQ multiplex PCR; TCRdb stores just in-frame clones and leaves some out. V and J calls and clone size are those listed in that table; D and trimming were worked out from the DNA. The repertoire holds some 94,000 clones, around 88% seen once, with around 18% in the top ten. CDR3 length: 14 amino acids. The ends were cut back, 2 bases at V and 6 bases at J, with 16 bases in the middle. CDR1 SQVTM and CDR2 ANQGSEA come from the germline V gene.

The sample taken for sequencing was peripheral blood. The sequence was obtained from a woman aged 55-69 years with COVID-19, enrolled during active disease. This chain joins TRBV29-1 and TRBJ1-1, with a possible D match to TRBD1 (6 bases). CDR3 loop: CSVEWSTGRSEAFF. The CDR3 DNA follows: TGCAGCGTTGAATGGAGTACAGGGCGGTCTGAAGCTTTCTTT.